Listed below are T cell receptor beta chains from one sample, sequenced in a study of CD8+CD57+ T cells in acquired aplastic anemia. TCRdb called the reads again in MiXCR, with one record for every CDR3 protein. The repertoire has about 120,000 distinct CDR3 sequences, 30% to 45% of them found once; the top ten carry about 3%. Material: sorted CD4+, CD8+, or CD8+CD57+ T cells (not recorded which) from PBMCs. All receptors come from a human donor with aplastic anemia. Both conserved end residues are part of each CDR3. The order of the fields is V gene, D gene, clone size, J gene, CDR3 DNA, CDR3 protein. D genes are given only for firm matches. Size is omitted from some rows. Given values are once, few, many or a class for expanded clones.

TRBV19	NA	NA	TRBJ1-1	TGTGCCAGTAGTATAGGACAGGCAGCCACTGAAGCTTTCTTT	CASSIGQAATEAFF
TRBV9	NA	NA	TRBJ1-6	TGTGCCAGCAGCGTAAAGGCAGGAAGGAATTCACCCCTCCACTTT	CASSVKAGRNSPLHF
TRBV6-5	TRBD1	many	TRBJ1-6	TGTGCCAGCAGTTTTGGGACAGTCAATAATTCACCCCTCCACTTT	CASSFGTVNNSPLHF
TRBV2	NA	NA	TRBJ1-6	TGTGCCAGCAGCTTGGGTCAGAGAAATTCACCCCTCCACTTT	CASSLGQRNSPLHF
TRBV14	NA	many	TRBJ1-1	TGTGCCAGCAGCCAAGATTGGGGTAACACTGAAGCTTTCTTT	CASSQDWGNTEAFF
TRBV7-2	NA	many	TRBJ2-2	TGTGCCAGCAGACCCACAGGGTGGGACGGGGAGCTGTTTTTT	CASRPTGWDGELFF
TRBV3-1	NA	NA	TRBJ1-1	TGTGCCAGCAGCCTGGCAAGTATGAACACTGAAGCTTTCTTT	CASSLASMNTEAFF
TRBV10-1	NA	NA	TRBJ2-2	TGCGCCAGCAGCCCGGGACGGACGAACACCGGGGAGCTGTTTTTT	CASSPGRTNTGELFF
TRBV2	NA	many	TRBJ1-5	TGTGCCAGCACGGCCGTGGGCAATCAGCCCCAGCATTTT	CASTAVGNQPQHF
TRBV7-2	TRBD2	NA	TRBJ2-5	TGTGCCAGCAGCTCCCCTCGGGGGGAAGAGACCCAGTACTTC	CASSSPRGEETQYF
TRBV21-1	NA	many	TRBJ2-3	TGTGCCAGCAGCATGAGCGGGGGGCACACGTCTCTGAACACAGATACGCAGTATTTT	CASSMSGGHTSLNTDTQYF
TRBV5-4	TRBD2	few	TRBJ2-3	TGTGCCAGCAGCGACGGACTAGGCGCAGATACGCAGTATTTT	CASSDGLGADTQYF
TRBV3-1	NA	many	TRBJ1-6	TGTGCCAGCAGCCAAGACGGAATTAATAATTCACCCCTCCACTTT	CASSQDGINNSPLHF
TRBV7-2	NA	NA	TRBJ2-5	TGTGCCAGCACCCAGGGGACGGGTACCCAGTACTTC	CASTQGTGTQYF
TRBV24-1	TRBD1	many	TRBJ2-5	TGTGCCACCAGTGATAGGGCAGGGGGCAGAGAGACCCAGTACTTC	CATSDRAGGRETQYF
TRBV10-3	TRBD1	NA	TRBJ1-1	TGTGCCATCAGGAACGGACAGGAGAGCACCGGGGGTGAAGCTTTCTTT	CAIRNGQESTGGEAFF
TRBV2	NA	NA	TRBJ1-3	TGTGCCAGCAGCGCGAGACAGCGTTCTGGAAACACCATATATTTT	CASSARQRSGNTIYF
TRBV19	NA	many	TRBJ1-6	TGTGCCAGTAGTTTTTTAACAGGGAAACCATCACCCCTCCACTTT	CASSFLTGKPSPLHF
TRBV5-1	NA	few	TRBJ2-2	TGCGCCAGCAGCTTGAGTCAGAATCGTAAGCTGTTTTTT	CASSLSQNRKLFF
TRBV7-8	NA	few	TRBJ2-3	TGTGCCAGCAGTTTAGTGGCTAGCACAGATACGCAGTATTTT	CASSLVASTDTQYF
TRBV7-6	NA	many	TRBJ1-1	TGTGCCAGCAGCTTAGCGACAGGGAACACTGAAGCTTTCTTT	CASSLATGNTEAFF
TRBV24-1	TRBD2	NA	TRBJ2-3	TGTGCCACCCAGGGACTAGTGTCAGATACGCAGTATTTT	CATQGLVSDTQYF
TRBV10-3	NA	few	TRBJ1-6	TGTGCCATCACGGGGGGGAATTCACCCCTCCACTTT	CAITGGNSPLHF
TRBV7-2	NA	NA	TRBJ1-1	TGTGCCGGGGGACGAAGGGACACTGAAGCTTTCTTT	CAGGRRDTEAFF
TRBV2	NA	NA	TRBJ1-5	TGTGCCAGCAAGTCCGATAGCAATCAGCCCCAGCATTTT	CASKSDSNQPQHF
TRBV6-1	TRBD1	many	TRBJ1-1	TGTGCCAACACACGTACCGGGACAGACATTATGAACACTGAAGCTTTCTTT	CANTRTGTDIMNTEAFF
TRBV9	NA	NA	TRBJ2-7	TGTGCCAGCAGCGTAGGACTTGGGATGACCTACGAGCAGTACTTC	CASSVGLGMTYEQYF
TRBV5-6	NA	once	TRBJ1-1	TGTGCCAGCAGCTCGCCCACAGGAGACCTTGAAGCTTTCTTT	CASSSPTGDLEAFF
TRBV11-2	TRBD2	NA	TRBJ2-4	TGTGCCAGCAGTCGGGGGGGGCTGGACATTCAGTACTTC	CASSRGGLDIQYF
TRBV4-1	NA	few	TRBJ2-1	TGCGCCAGCAGCCAAGATGAGGGGGGTAACAATGAGCAGTTCTTC	CASSQDEGGNNEQFF
TRBV20-1	NA	NA	TRBJ1-3	TGCAGTGCTAGATCTCGGACAGCGCCGTCTGGAAACACCATATATTTT	CSARSRTAPSGNTIYF
TRBV18	NA	many	TRBJ2-1	TGTGCCAGCTCATCGGGACGGAACAATGAGCAGTTCTTC	CASSSGRNNEQFF
TRBV6-1	NA	many	TRBJ1-6	TGTGCCAGCGGAATGAACTCCTATAATTCACCCCTCCACTTT	CASGMNSYNSPLHF
TRBV20-1	NA	many	TRBJ2-4	TGCAGTGCTAGACGAGGTCTATTGGGCATTCAGTACTTC	CSARRGLLGIQYF
TRBV20-1	NA	many	TRBJ1-1	TGCAGTGCAAGAGACAGCAAGAACACTGAAGCTTTCTTT	CSARDSKNTEAFF
TRBV20-1	NA	many	TRBJ1-5	TGCAGTGCTAGAGATGGGTACAGGATCAATCAGCCCCAGCATTTT	CSARDGYRINQPQHF
TRBV20-1	NA	many	TRBJ1-2	TGCAGTGCTAGGAACAGGGTTGGCGGCTACACCTTC	CSARNRVGGYTF
TRBV12-3/TRBV12-4	NA	once	TRBJ2-1	TGTGCCAGCAGTAAGGATAGGAACTCCTACAATGAGCAGTTCTTC	CASSKDRNSYNEQFF
TRBV6-2/TRBV6-3	NA	many	TRBJ2-3	TGTGCCAGCAGTTACTTCGCAGATACGCAGTATTTT	CASSYFADTQYF
TRBV6-5	TRBD1	many	TRBJ2-2	TGTGCCACCCAGGGGGACACCGGGGAGCTGTTTTTT	CATQGDTGELFF
TRBV2	NA	many	TRBJ1-5	TGTGCCAGCCAGGAGGTCCGGAATCAGCCCCAGCATTTT	CASQEVRNQPQHF
TRBV7-8	NA	NA	TRBJ2-5	TGTGCCAGCAGCTTAGTTAGTGGCCATAAGTACTTC	CASSLVSGHKYF
TRBV3-1	NA	many	TRBJ1-2	TGTGCCAGCAGCTCGACAGGCCGAGATGGCTACACCTTC	CASSSTGRDGYTF
TRBV4-2	NA	many	TRBJ2-7	TGTGCCAGCAGCCAAAACCCAGCCCAACGGGCGGACGAGCAGTACTTC	CASSQNPAQRADEQYF
TRBV14	TRBD1	many	TRBJ2-3	TGTGCCAGCAGCCCAACCCGGACAGGGGCAGATACGCAGTATTTT	CASSPTRTGADTQYF
TRBV19	NA	many	TRBJ1-6	TGTGCCAGTAGTATTTGGGATCGACCCCTTTCACCCCTCCACTTT	CASSIWDRPLSPLHF
TRBV12-3/TRBV12-4	NA	many	TRBJ2-7	TGTGCCAGCAGTAAACAGGAGGTCGTAAACTACGAGCAGTACTTC	CASSKQEVVNYEQYF
TRBV3-1	NA	few	TRBJ1-5	TGTGCCAGCAGCCAAGGGTCCCCTCGGGGCAATCAGCCCCAGCATTTT	CASSQGSPRGNQPQHF
TRBV6-1	TRBD2	many	TRBJ2-3	TGTGCCAGCAGTACTTGGGGGGCGGGGGGACGATTACATACGCAGTATTTT	CASSTWGAGGRLHTQYF
TRBV10-3	NA	NA	TRBJ2-3	TGTGCCATCAGTGAAACAGGGCAGGGTGACACAGATACGCAGTATTTT	CAISETGQGDTDTQYF
TRBV3-1	NA	many	TRBJ2-3	TGTGCCAGCAGCCAGCGGGGACCCAGTAGGGATACGCAGTATTTT	CASSQRGPSRDTQYF
TRBV29-1	TRBD1	NA	TRBJ1-5	TGCAGCGTTGAGGGTTGGGACAGGGGATATAACAATCAGCCCCAGCATTTT	CSVEGWDRGYNNQPQHF
TRBV5-1	TRBD1	few	TRBJ2-2	TGCGCCAGCAGCTTGGGGGGGACAGGGCGCACCGGGGAGCTGTTTTTT	CASSLGGTGRTGELFF